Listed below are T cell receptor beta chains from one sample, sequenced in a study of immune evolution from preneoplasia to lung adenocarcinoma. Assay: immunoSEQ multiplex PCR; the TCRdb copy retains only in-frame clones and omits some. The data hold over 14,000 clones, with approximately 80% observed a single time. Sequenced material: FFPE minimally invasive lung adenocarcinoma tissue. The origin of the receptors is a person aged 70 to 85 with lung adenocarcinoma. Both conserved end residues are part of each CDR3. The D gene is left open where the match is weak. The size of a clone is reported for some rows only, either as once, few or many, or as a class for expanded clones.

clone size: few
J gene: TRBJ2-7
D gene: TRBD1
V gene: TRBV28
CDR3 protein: CASSPPGTDDEQYF
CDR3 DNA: TGTGCCAGCAGTCCCCCCGGGACAGACGACGAGCAGTACTTC

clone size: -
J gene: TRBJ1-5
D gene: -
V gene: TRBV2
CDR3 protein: CASSEVQGGQPQHF
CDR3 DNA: TGTGCCAGCAGTGAAGTGCAGGGTGGTCAGCCCCAGCATTTT

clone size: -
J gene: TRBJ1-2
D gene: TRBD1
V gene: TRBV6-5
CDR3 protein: CASSPRDSGRYGYTF
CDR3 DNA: TGTGCCAGCAGTCCCCGGGACAGTGGTCGCTATGGCTACACCTTC

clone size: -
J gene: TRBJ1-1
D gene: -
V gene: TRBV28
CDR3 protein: CASSLSVNTEAFF
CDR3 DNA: TGTGCCAGCAGTCTATCAGTGAACACTGAAGCTTTCTTT

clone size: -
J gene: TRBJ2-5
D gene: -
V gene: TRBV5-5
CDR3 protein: CASSLAGGETQYF
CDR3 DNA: TGTGCCAGCAGCTTAGCGGGTGGAGAGACCCAGTACTTC

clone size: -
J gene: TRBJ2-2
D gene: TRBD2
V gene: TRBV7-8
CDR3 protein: CASSMRGVGELFF
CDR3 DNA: TGTGCCAGCAGCATGCGGGGGGTAGGGGAGCTGTTTTTT

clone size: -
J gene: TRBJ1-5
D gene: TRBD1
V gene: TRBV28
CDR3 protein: CASSLGGQGDQPQHF
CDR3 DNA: TGTGCCAGCAGTTTGGGTGGACAGGGCGATCAGCCCCAGCATTTT

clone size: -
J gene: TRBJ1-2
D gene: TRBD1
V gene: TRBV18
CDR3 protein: CASSSEDRGEDYGYTF
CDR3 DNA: TGTGCCAGCTCATCCGAGGACAGGGGAGAGGACTATGGCTACACCTTC

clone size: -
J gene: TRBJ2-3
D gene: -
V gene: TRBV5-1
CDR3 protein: CASSWPRDGKTSTDTQYF
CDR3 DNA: TGCGCCAGCAGCTGGCCTCGAGACGGCAAAACTAGCACAGATACGCAGTATTTT

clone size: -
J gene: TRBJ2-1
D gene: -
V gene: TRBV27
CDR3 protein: CASSFSRGLNEQFF
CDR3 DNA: TGTGCCAGCAGTTTTTCACGGGGTCTTAATGAGCAGTTCTTC

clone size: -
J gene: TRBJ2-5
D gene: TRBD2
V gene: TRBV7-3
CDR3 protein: CASSLMGLAEETQYF
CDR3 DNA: TGTGCCAGCAGCTTAATGGGTCTAGCGGAAGAGACCCAGTACTTC

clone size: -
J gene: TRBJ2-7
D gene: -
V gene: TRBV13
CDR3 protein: CASSSGFEQYF
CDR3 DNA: TGTGCCAGCAGCTCGGGGTTCGAGCAGTACTTC

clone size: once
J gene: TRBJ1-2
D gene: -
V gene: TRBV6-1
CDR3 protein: CASSGETSNYGYTF
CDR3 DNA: TGTGCCAGCAGTGGAGAGACGTCTAACTATGGCTACACCTTC

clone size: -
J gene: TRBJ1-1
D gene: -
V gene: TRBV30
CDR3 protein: CAWSVSRGNTEAFF
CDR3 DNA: TGTGCCTGGAGTGTGTCCAGGGGGAACACTGAAGCTTTCTTT

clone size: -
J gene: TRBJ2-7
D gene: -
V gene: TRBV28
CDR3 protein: CASSLQRERDEQYF
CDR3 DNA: TGTGCCAGCAGTTTGCAACGGGAGAGGGACGAGCAGTACTTC

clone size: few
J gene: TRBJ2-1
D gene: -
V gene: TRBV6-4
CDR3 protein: CASSEEGRNEQFF
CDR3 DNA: TGTGCCAGCAGTGAAGAGGGGCGCAATGAGCAGTTCTTC

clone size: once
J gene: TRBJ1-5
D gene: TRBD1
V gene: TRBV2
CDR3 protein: CASSEETGSGQPQHF
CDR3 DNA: TGTGCCAGCAGCGAAGAGACAGGGAGTGGGCAGCCCCAGCATTTT

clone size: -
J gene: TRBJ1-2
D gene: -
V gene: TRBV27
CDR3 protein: CASSRGAPRGGYTF
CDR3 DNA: TGTGCCAGCAGTCGCGGGGCCCCACGCGGGGGCTACACCTTC

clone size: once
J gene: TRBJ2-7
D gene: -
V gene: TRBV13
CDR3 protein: CASSLGLNQGGDEQYF
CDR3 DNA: TGTGCCAGCAGCTTAGGCCTTAACCAGGGGGGCGACGAGCAGTACTTC

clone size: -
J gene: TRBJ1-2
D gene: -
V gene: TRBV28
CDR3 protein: CASSFEGGYTF
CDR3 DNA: TGTGCCAGCAGTTTTGAAGGGGGCTACACCTTC

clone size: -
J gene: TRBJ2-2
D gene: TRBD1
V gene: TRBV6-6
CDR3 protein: CASSGQENTGELFF
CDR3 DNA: TGTGCCAGCAGTGGACAGGAGAACACCGGGGAGCTGTTTTTT

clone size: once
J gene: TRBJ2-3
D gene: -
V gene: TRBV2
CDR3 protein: CASSRTTLTDTQYF
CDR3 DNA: TGTGCCAGCAGCAGGACTACTTTGACAGATACGCAGTATTTT

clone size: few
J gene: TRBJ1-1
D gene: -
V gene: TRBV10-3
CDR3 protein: CAISESAVNTEAFF
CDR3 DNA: TGTGCCATCAGTGAGTCGGCGGTGAACACTGAAGCTTTCTTT

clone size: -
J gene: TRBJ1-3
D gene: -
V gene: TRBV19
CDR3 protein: CASSMKGRNSGNTIYF
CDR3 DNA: TGTGCCAGTAGTATGAAAGGACGGAACTCTGGAAACACCATATATTTT

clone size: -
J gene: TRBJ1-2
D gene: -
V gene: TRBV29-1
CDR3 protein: CSVAGGLVYGYTF
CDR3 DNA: TGCAGCGTTGCTGGGGGTTTGGTTTATGGCTACACCTTC

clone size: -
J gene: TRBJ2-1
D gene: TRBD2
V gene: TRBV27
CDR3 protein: CASTLAGGGDEQFF
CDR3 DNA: TGTGCCAGCACCCTAGCGGGAGGGGGGGATGAGCAGTTCTTC

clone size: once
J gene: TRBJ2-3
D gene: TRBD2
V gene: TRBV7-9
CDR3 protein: CASSRTSGELQDTQYF
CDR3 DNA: TGTGCCAGCAGCCGGACTAGCGGGGAACTGCAAGATACGCAGTATTTT

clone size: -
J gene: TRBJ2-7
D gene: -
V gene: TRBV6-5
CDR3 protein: CASSRDSTYEQYF
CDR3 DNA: TGTGCCAGCAGTAGGGACTCCACTTACGAGCAGTACTTC

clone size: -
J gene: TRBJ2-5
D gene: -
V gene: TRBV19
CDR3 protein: CASSLSVETWTQYF
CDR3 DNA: TGTGCCAGTAGCCTTTCAGTGGAGACTTGGACCCAGTACTTC

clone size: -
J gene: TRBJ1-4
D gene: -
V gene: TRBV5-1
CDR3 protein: CASSPDVSNEKLFF
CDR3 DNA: TGCGCCAGCAGCCCGGACGTTAGTAATGAAAAACTGTTTTTT

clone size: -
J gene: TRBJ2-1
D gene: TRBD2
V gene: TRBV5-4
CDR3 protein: CASSHLAGGPNEQFF
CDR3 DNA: TGTGCCAGCAGCCACCTAGCGGGAGGGCCTAATGAGCAGTTCTTC

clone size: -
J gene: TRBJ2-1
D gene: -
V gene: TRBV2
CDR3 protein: CASREEGDEQFF
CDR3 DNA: TGTGCCAGCAGAGAAGAAGGGGATGAGCAGTTCTTC

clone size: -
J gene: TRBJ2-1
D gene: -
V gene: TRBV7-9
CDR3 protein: CASSLGTIHEQFF
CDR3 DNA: TGTGCCAGCAGCTTAGGGACTATACATGAGCAGTTCTTC

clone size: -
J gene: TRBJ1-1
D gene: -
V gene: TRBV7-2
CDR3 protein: CASSFRPGRNTEAFF
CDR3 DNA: TGTGCCAGCAGCTTCCGTCCGGGTAGGAACACTGAAGCTTTCTTT

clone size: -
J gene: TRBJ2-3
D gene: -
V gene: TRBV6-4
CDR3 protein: CASSPGASTDTQYF
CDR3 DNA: TGTGCCAGCAGTCCCGGGGCTAGCACAGATACGCAGTATTTT

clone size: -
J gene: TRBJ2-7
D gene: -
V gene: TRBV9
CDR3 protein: CASSVDSTFREQYF
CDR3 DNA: TGTGCCAGCAGCGTAGACAGTACCTTTAGGGAGCAGTACTTC

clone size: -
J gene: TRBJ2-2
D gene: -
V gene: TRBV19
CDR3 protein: CASKRASNTGELFF
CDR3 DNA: TGTGCCAGTAAAAGGGCTTCAAACACCGGGGAGCTGTTTTTT

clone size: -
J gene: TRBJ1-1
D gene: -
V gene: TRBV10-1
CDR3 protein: CATAFLRTEAFF
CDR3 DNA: TGCGCCACCGCCTTTCTCCGTACTGAAGCTTTCTTT

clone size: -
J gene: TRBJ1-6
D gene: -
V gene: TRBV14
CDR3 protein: CASSQELGIGNSPLHF
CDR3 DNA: TGTGCCAGCAGCCAAGAATTGGGGATCGGGAATTCACCCCTCCACTTT

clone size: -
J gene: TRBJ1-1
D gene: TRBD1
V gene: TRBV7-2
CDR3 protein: CASSDRGTGGLTFF
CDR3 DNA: TGTGCCAGCAGCGACCGGGGGACAGGGGGCCTTACTTTCTTT

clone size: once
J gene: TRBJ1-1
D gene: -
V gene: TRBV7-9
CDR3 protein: CASSSSYGEAFF
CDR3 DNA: TGTGCCAGCAGCTCTAGTTATGGTGAAGCTTTCTTT

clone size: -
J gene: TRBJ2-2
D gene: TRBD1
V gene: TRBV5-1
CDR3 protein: CASSLAAGQGLGGELFF
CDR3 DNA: TGCGCCAGCAGCTTGGCAGCGGGACAGGGCCTCGGCGGGGAGCTGTTTTTT

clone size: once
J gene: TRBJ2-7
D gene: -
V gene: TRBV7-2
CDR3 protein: CASSFSYEQYF
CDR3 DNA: TGTGCCAGCAGCTTCTCCTACGAGCAGTACTTC

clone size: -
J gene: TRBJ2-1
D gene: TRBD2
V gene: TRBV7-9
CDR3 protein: CASRKASGSKGFF
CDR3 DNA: TGTGCCAGCAGAAAGGCTAGCGGGAGTAAGGGGTTCTTC

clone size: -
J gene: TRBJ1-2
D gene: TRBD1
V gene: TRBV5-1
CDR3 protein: CASSLPGGQGTDGYTF
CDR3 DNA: TGCGCCAGCAGCCTACCCGGGGGACAGGGGACCGATGGCTACACCTTC

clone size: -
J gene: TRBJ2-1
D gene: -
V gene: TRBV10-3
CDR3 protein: CAISEWKSEGGQFF
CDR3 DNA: TGTGCCATCAGTGAGTGGAAGTCCGAGGGTGGGCAGTTCTTC

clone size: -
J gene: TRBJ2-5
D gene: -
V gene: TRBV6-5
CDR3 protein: CASSYSGRETQYF
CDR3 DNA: TGTGCCAGCAGTTACTCGGGCCGGGAGACCCAGTACTTC

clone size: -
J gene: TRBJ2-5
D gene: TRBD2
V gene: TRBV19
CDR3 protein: CASSAIQPGLAGGETQYF
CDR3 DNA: TGTGCCAGTAGTGCTATTCAACCGGGACTAGCGGGAGGAGAGACCCAGTACTTC

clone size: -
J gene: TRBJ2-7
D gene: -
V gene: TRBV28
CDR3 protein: CASSPRRTAVYEQYF
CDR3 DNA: TGTGCCAGCAGTCCCCGGCGGACGGCAGTCTACGAGCAGTACTTC

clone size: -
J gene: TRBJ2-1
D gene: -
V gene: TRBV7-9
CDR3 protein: CASRSSASQVPNEQFF
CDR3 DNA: TGTGCCAGCAGATCTAGCGCTTCCCAAGTCCCCAATGAGCAGTTCTTC

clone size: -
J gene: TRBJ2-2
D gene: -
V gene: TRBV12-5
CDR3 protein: CASGPTGRSTGELFF
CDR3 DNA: TGTGCTAGTGGTCCTACGGGGAGGAGCACCGGGGAGCTGTTTTTT

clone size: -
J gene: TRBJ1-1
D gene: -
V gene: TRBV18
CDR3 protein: CASSPEYLTRGEAFF
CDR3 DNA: TGTGCCAGCTCACCGGAATACTTAACCCGGGGTGAAGCTTTCTTT

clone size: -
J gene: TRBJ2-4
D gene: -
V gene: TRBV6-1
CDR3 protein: CASSEGLGWNIQYF
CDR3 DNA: TGTGCCAGCAGTGAAGGACTAGGGTGGAACATTCAGTACTTC

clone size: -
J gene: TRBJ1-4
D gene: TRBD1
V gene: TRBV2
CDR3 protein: CASSGTGGNEKLFF
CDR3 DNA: TGTGCCAGCAGCGGGACAGGGGGTAATGAAAAACTGTTTTTT

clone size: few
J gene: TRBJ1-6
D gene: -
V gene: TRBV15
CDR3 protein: CATSREGHPYNSPLHF
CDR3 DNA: TGTGCCACCAGCAGAGAGGGGCACCCCTATAATTCACCCCTCCACTTT

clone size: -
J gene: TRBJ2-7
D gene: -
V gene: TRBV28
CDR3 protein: CASSFEGFSYEQYF
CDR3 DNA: TGTGCCAGCAGTTTCGAGGGCTTCTCCTACGAGCAGTACTTC

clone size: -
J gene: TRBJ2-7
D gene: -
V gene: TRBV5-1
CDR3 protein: CASTTGSGSYEQYF
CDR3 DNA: TGCGCCAGCACCACGGGATCAGGGTCCTACGAGCAGTACTTC

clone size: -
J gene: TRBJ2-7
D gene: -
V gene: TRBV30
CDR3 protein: CAWSVHRGPYEQYF
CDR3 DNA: TGTGCCTGGAGTGTACATAGGGGCCCCTACGAGCAGTACTTC

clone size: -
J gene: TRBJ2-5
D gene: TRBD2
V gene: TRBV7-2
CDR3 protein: CASSLGGLAGVEETQYF
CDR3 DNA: TGTGCCAGCAGCTTAGGGGGACTAGCGGGAGTTGAGGAGACCCAGTACTTC